The 5 T cell receptor beta chains listed next were all sequenced from one sample in a study of blood T cell repertoires in COVID-19. Assay used: immunoSEQ multiplex PCR; TCRdb lists only in-frame clones, some missing. In the table there are fewer than 350,000 clones, approximately 90% of which are singletons. Material: PBMCs or T cells enriched from blood (not recorded which). These TCRs come from a woman aged 40-49 years with acute COVID-19.

Worth noting for this clone: The junction and the germline gene differ at one end; a read error may be behind it. The chain couples TRBV5-1 to TRBJ2-3, with D tentatively TRBD1 (5 bases). This CDR3 has 16 amino acids. Looked up from germline, CDR1 is SGHRS and CDR2 is YFSETQ. DNA for the CDR3: TGCGCCAGCAGCCCCGTTATTGGACAAAGCAGAGATACGCAGTATTTT. Translating gives CASSPVIGQSRDTQYF.

The chain joins TRBV4-2 to TRBJ1-2, with 9 bases aligning to TRBD1. CDR1 LGHNA and CDR2 YNFKEQ come from the germline V gene. Trimming cost V 3 bases and J 3 bases; bases outside gene matches: 11. This CDR3 comprises 17 residues. DNA for the CDR3: TGTGCCAGCAGCCAGGCCTACCGGGACAGGGTCGACTATGGCTACACCTTC. Its translation: CASSQAYRDRVDYGYTF.

J is TRBJ1-6 and V is TRBV6-5; 9 bases are a match to TRBD1. CDR1 and CDR2 from the germline V gene are MNHEY and SVGAGI. Trimming took 6 bases from V and 6 from J; bases not matched to a gene: 6. The CDR3 is 15 residues long. In nucleotides, the CDR3 is TGTGCCAGCAGAGCTCAGGACAGGGGTAATTCACCCCTCCACTTT. This encodes CASRAQDRGNSPLHF.

The CDR3 DNA reads as TGCAGCGTTGCTGGGGCGAGCAATCAGCCCCAGCATTTT. This sequence encodes CSVAGASNQPQHF. The chain couples TRBV29-1 to TRBJ1-5; maybe TRBD1 (5 bases). CDR1 and CDR2 (germline): SQVTM, ANQGSEA. The germline V and J ends were trimmed by 4 bases and 1 base, with 8 bases remaining between them. The CDR3 covers 13 residues.

The chain links TRBV4-3 to TRBJ2-7; TRBD2 is a possible D gene (5 bases). Trimming took 0 bases from V and 2 from J, leaving 11 bases between them. The CDR3 loop spans 15 amino acids. CDR1 and CDR2 from the germline V gene are LGHNA and YSLEER. CDR3 coding DNA: TGCGCCAGCAGCCAAGATTATAGCGTCGCCTACGAGCAGTACTTC. This encodes CASSQDYSVAYEQYF.